This T cell receptor beta chain was observed in a study of T-cell memory formation after mild COVID-19. In the study overall: There were largely donor-specific TCR clusters.

J gave up 4 bases and V 3 bases, and 4 bases lay outside the gene matches. There are 14 residues in the CDR3. CDR1 and CDR2 from the germline V gene are SGHTA and FQGNSA. TCRdb analysed the 5' RACE reads with MiXCR anew, one entry per CDR3 protein. The top ten hold approximately 14% of the sample, which has just over 400,000 distinct CDR3 sequences, roughly a quarter seen once. The sequenced material came from PBMCs or a T cell subset sorted from them (not recorded which). The origin of this receptor is an adult woman who had mild COVID-19 (a few samples of this study predate the infection). Cell type and time point are not known. This chain links TRBV7-2 with TRBJ1-2; 8 positions agree with TRBD1. The CDR3 loop reads CASSLNRGGYGYTF. In DNA, the CDR3 is TGTGCCAGCAGCTTGAACAGGGGGGGCTATGGCTACACCTTC.